This TCR beta chain was captured in a study of blood T cells in healthy people across ages. Primed by a sample-barcoded 5' primer and a J-beta primer mix, a second PCR proceeded for about 6 to 12 cycles. From the 5' RACE reads, TCRdb called clonotypes with MiXCR, one entry per CDR3 protein. The sample lists roughly 1,300,000 distinct CDR3 sequences, 59% seen once, with about 6.7% in the top ten. The CDR3 totals 14 residues. CDR1 is LNHNV, CDR2 YYDKDF, per germline (reference sequence). V lost 5 bases to trimming and J lost 6 bases, with 13 bases between them. The chain links TRBV15 to TRBJ2-2, with a tentative D call TRBD1 (6 bases). The TCR originated in a man aged 18-30 years in good health. The specimen was blood. As DNA, the CDR3 is TGTGCCACCAGCTCTCCAGGGACATCCGGGGAGCTGTTTTTT. Protein: CATSSPGTSGELFF.